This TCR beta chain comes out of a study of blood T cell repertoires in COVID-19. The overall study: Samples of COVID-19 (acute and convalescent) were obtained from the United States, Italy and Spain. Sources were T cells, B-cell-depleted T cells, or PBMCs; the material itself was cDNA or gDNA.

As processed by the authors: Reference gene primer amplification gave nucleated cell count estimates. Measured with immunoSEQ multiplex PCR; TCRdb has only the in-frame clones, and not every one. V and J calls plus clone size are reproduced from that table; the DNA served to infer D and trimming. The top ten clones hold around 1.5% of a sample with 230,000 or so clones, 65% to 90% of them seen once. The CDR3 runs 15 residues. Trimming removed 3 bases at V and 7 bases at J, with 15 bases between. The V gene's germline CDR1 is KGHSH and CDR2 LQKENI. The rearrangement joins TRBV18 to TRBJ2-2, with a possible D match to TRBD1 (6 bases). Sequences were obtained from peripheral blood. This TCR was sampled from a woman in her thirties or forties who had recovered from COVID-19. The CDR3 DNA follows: TGTGCCAGCTCACCGAGGGCAGGGACAATCGGGGAGCTGTTTTTT. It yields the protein CASSPRAGTIGELFF.